Listed here are 25 T cell receptor beta chains from one sample, sequenced in a study of cytomegalovirus exposure and HLA in healthy donors. Generated by immunoSEQ multiplex PCR, the TCRdb table keeps only in-frame clones and is missing some. The sample lists around 300,000 clones, roughly 90% occurring once. What was sequenced was PBMCs. The receptor source for this set is a young woman in good health and CMV-seronegative.

The V and J genes are TRBV9 and TRBJ2-1; 10 bases are shared with TRBD1. Per germline, CDR1 SGDLS and CDR2 YYNGEE. V lost 0 bases to trimming and J lost 2 bases; unmatched junction nucleotides: 2. The CDR3 is 16 residues long. The CDR3 DNA follows: TGTGCCAGCAGCGTAGGGGACAGGGGTCCCTACAATGAGCAGTTCTTC. Protein sequence: CASSVGDRGPYNEQFF.

This chain joins TRBV28 and TRBJ2-7; weak D call: TRBD2 (5 bases). V lost 6 bases to trimming and J lost 4 bases, with 10 bases between them. This CDR3 is 12 amino acids long. Germline CDR1 is MDHEN and CDR2 is SYDVKM. CDR3 in amino acids: CASSRGRYEQYF. The DNA for the CDR3 is TGTGCCAGCAGCCGAGGGCGGTACGAGCAGTACTTC.

This sequence joins TRBV5-1 and TRBJ1-1, with 9 nucleotides matching TRBD1. Germline values: CDR1 SGHRS, CDR2 YFSETQ. CDR3 length equals 14 residues. V shed 3 bases and J 5 bases; nucleotides not matched to a gene: 5. Written as DNA, the CDR3 is TGCGCCAGCAGCTCACAGGGGGCAGGGACTGAAGCTTTCTTT. Translated: CASSSQGAGTEAFF. The full variable domain, with the rest looked up from reference TRBV5-1 and TRBJ1-1, is KAGVTQTPRYLIKTRGQQVTLSCSPISGHRSVSWYQQTPGQGLQFLFEYFSETQRNKGNFPGRFSGRQFSNSRSEMNVSTLELGDSALYLCASSSQGAGTEAFFGQGTRLTVV.

This chain connects TRBV7-2 to TRBJ2-7, with TRBD1 matching 11 bases. The CDR3 length is 15 residues. Germline V lookup: CDR1 SGHTA, CDR2 FQGNSA. Trimming took 3 bases from V and 1 from J; bases not matched to a gene: 2. CDR3 in DNA: TGTGCCAGCAGCTTTGGGGACAGGGGGTCCTACGAGCAGTACTTC. Translating it yields CASSFGDRGSYEQYF.

The V and J genes are TRBV7-9 and TRBJ1-1; 7 bases agree with TRBD1. The germline V gene encodes CDR1 SEHNR and CDR2 FQNEAQ (reference sequence). V was pared by 2 bases and J by 7 bases, with 4 bases of the junction left unmatched. CDR3 length: 13 residues. The CDR3 nucleotides read TGTGCCAGCAGCTTACTGGGACAGATTGAAGCTTTCTTT. Translating gives CASSLLGQIEAFF.

The chain has TRBV28 and TRBJ2-6; D not certain. V was trimmed by 3 bases and J by 1 base, leaving 7 bases between them. Germline CDR1 MDHEN, CDR2 SYDVKM. The CDR3 runs 15 residues. The CDR3 loop reads CASSFALSGANVLTF. The CDR3 region has the DNA TGTGCCAGCAGTTTTGCACTATCTGGGGCCAACGTCCTGACTTTC. The full variable domain, its missing parts supplied by reference TRBV28 and TRBJ2-6, is DVKVTQSSRYLVKRTGEKVFLECVQDMDHENMFWYRQDPGLGLRLIYFSYDVKMKEKGDIPEGYSVSREKKERFSLILESASTNQTSMYLCASSFALSGANVLTFGAGSRLTVL.

The gene calls are TRBV5-4 and TRBJ1-2; 12 positions match TRBD1. CDR3 length: 18 residues. Trimming cost V 3 bases and J 4 bases; bases outside gene matches: 13. Germline CDR1 reads SGHNT; CDR2 reads YYREEE (reference sequence). In DNA form, the CDR3 reads TGTGCCAGCAGCTCGGGGGGGGACAGGGGGCGGTTAAGCTATGGCTACACCTTC. Its translation: CASSSGGDRGRLSYGYTF.

The chain has TRBV10-3 and TRBJ1-6; 8 bases are a match to TRBD1. After removal of 7 bases from V and 6 bases from J, the junction contained 8 bases not matched to a gene. Germline-derived CDR1 and CDR2 are ENHRY and SYGVKD. The CDR3 has 15 residues. CDR3 protein: CAINPTGVGNSPLHF. In DNA, the CDR3 is TGTGCCATCAACCCGACAGGGGTTGGTAATTCACCCCTCCACTTT.

The chain has TRBV10-2 and TRBJ2-1, with D perhaps TRBD2 (6 bases). Trimming removed 6 bases from V and 4 bases from J, with 16 bases in between. From germline, CDR1 is WSHSY and CDR2 SAAADI. The CDR3 consists of 15 residues. DNA for the CDR3: TGCGCCAGCAGCTATAGCGGAGGGCCTTACAATGAGCAGTTCTTC. This sequence encodes CASSYSGGPYNEQFF.

This chain joins TRBV6-5 and TRBJ1-1; D perhaps matches TRBD1 (5 bases). The V gene's germline CDR1 is MNHEY and CDR2 SVGAGI. The CDR3 is made up of 12 amino acids. Trimming cost V 6 bases and J 3 bases, with 8 bases left between them. The CDR3 region has the DNA TGTGCCAGCAGGCGGGGGGACACTGAAGCTTTCTTT. It encodes CASRRGDTEAFF.

This clone was picked up a small number of times. In DNA form, the CDR3 reads TGTGCCAGCAGGGACAGAGTTAATTCACCCCTCCACTTT. This encodes CASRDRVNSPLHF. The chain combines TRBV6-5 with TRBJ1-6, with TRBD1 as a possible D gene (6 bases). The V gene lost 6 bases and the J gene lost 6 bases, with 9 bases spanning the gap. This CDR3 region has 13 residues. CDR1 and CDR2 from the germline V gene are MNHEY and SVGAGI.

V usage is TRBV15 and J usage is TRBJ1-2; 8 nucleotides match TRBD1. V gave up 3 bases and J gave up 2 bases; unmatched junction bases: 5. CDR3 length: 15 residues. Germline V CDR1 and CDR2: LNHNV, YYDKDF (reference sequence). This CDR3 is CATSSPDRDNYGYTF. In nucleotides, the CDR3 is TGTGCCACCAGCAGCCCGGACAGGGACAACTATGGCTACACCTTC.

The V call is TRBV9, the J call TRBJ2-7; possibly TRBD1 for D (6 bases). The CDR3 has 15 amino acids. V was clipped by 0 bases and J by 4 bases, with 14 bases between them. The germline gives CDR1 SGDLS, CDR2 YYNGEE. CDR3 amino acids: CASSVGLQGIYEQYF. Here the CDR3 DNA reads TGTGCCAGCAGCGTAGGGCTACAGGGAATTTACGAGCAGTACTTC. The complete variable domain, with remaining parts taken from reference TRBV9 and TRBJ2-7, reads DSGVTQTPKHLITATGQRVTLRCSPRSGDLSVYWYQQSLDQGLQFLIQYYNGEERAKGNILERFSAQQFPDLHSELNLSSLELGDSALYFCASSVGLQGIYEQYFGPGTRLTVT.

The V and J genes are TRBV7-2 and TRBJ2-1; 7 bases are shared with TRBD1. With V trimmed by 5 bases and J by 3 bases, 4 bases remained unmatched. The germline gives CDR1 SGHTA, CDR2 FQGNSA. The CDR3 extends over 14 amino acids. CDR3 amino acids: CASSLGQVYNEQFF. The CDR3 region has the DNA TGTGCCAGCAGCCTCGGACAGGTCTACAATGAGCAGTTCTTC.

The chain employs TRBV9 and TRBJ2-1; weak D call: TRBD2 (6 bases). V was trimmed by 0 bases and J by 8 bases, leaving 9 bases between them. The CDR3 extends over 13 amino acids. The germline gives CDR1 SGDLS, CDR2 YYNGEE. The CDR3 loop reads CASSVAPGDEQFF. The CDR3 region has the DNA TGTGCCAGCAGCGTAGCCCCGGGGGATGAGCAGTTCTTC.

V usage is TRBV6-1 and J usage is TRBJ2-7; 7 bases align to TRBD1. The J segment lost 2 bases and the V segment lost 4 bases, leaving 17 bases of the junction unmatched. Germline loops: CDR1 MNHNS, CDR2 SASEGT. The CDR3 totals 18 residues. The CDR3 here is CASSGKMEPGTDPYEQYF. Here the CDR3 DNA reads TGTGCCAGCAGTGGAAAGATGGAACCTGGGACAGACCCCTACGAGCAGTACTTC.

This clone has just one count. This chain connects TRBV5-1 to TRBJ2-7, with 11 bases lining up with TRBD2. CDR3 size: 16 residues. The V segment lost 0 bases and the J segment 5 bases; nucleotides outside the gene matches: 7. The germline V gene has CDR1 SGHRS and CDR2 YFSETQ. The CDR3 DNA reads TGCGCCAGCAGCTTGGGGGGTAGCGGGAGGGCCCACGAGCAGTACTTC. Encoded protein: CASSLGGSGRAHEQYF.

The rearrangement uses TRBV19 and TRBJ1-2; a possible D gene is TRBD1 (5 bases). Germline CDR1 LNHDA, CDR2 SQIVND (reference sequence). V was pared by 3 bases and J by 2 bases, with 10 bases between. CDR3 length: 14 residues. The CDR3 sequence: CASSMGGVNYGYTF. The CDR3 coding sequence is TGTGCCAGTAGTATGGGAGGGGTGAACTATGGCTACACCTTC.

V gene TRBV25-1 combines with J gene TRBJ2-4; D unresolved. CDR1 and CDR2 from the germline V gene are MGHDK and SYGVNS. This CDR3 comprises 13 residues. V dropped 3 bases and J dropped 3 bases, with 6 bases sitting between them. Here the CDR3 reads CASSDENKNIQYF. The CDR3 nucleotides read TGTGCCAGCAGTGACGAGAACAAAAACATTCAGTACTTC.

The chain couples TRBV6-1 to TRBJ2-1; D is ambiguous. The CDR3 loop spans 13 amino acids. V was cut by 8 bases and J by 4 bases, with 12 bases left in between. The germline V gene has CDR1 MNHNS and CDR2 SASEGT. CDR3 sequence (DNA): TGTGCCAGCGTCAGTGGTCGATACAATGAGCAGTTCTTC. Translating it yields CASVSGRYNEQFF.

The chain uses TRBV28 and TRBJ1-5; D gene ambiguous. The germline CDR1 and CDR2 sequences are MDHEN and SYDVKM. The CDR3 is 15 amino acids. Trimming stripped 9 bases from V and 2 bases from J, with 17 bases between. The CDR3 loop is CASNSLGVGNQPQHF. The CDR3 DNA sequence: TGTGCCAGTAATTCCTTGGGCGTGGGCAATCAGCCCCAGCATTTT.

The chain links TRBV27 to TRBJ2-2; 7 bases match TRBD2. Per germline, CDR1 MNHEY and CDR2 SMNVEV (reference sequence). CDR3 length: 18 residues. Trimming removed 1 base from V and 1 base from J; junction bases left unmatched: 9. The DNA for the CDR3 is TGTGCCAGCAGTTTATTAGGTTGGGCGGGAGAGAACACCGGGGAGCTGTTTTTT. Protein sequence: CASSLLGWAGENTGELFF.

The V call is TRBV19, the J call TRBJ1-5, with a possible D match to TRBD1 (6 bases). The CDR3 totals 15 residues. Germline-derived CDR1 and CDR2 are LNHDA and SQIVND (reference sequence). V lost 3 bases, J lost 5 bases, and 14 bases lay in between. The CDR3 is CASSIHRVGDQPQHF. The CDR3 bases are TGTGCCAGTAGTATTCACAGGGTGGGGGATCAGCCCCAGCATTTT.

The chain employs TRBV5-1 and TRBJ2-1, with TRBD1 matching over 8 bases. This CDR3 contains 14 residues. With 2 bases clipped from V and 7 bases from J, the junction kept 5 bases outside the gene matches. Germline V gene data show CDR1 as SGHRS and CDR2 as YFSETQ. As DNA, the CDR3 is TGCGCCAGCAGCTTTGTGACAGGGGAGAATGAGCAGTTCTTC. It translates to CASSFVTGENEQFF.

V is TRBV28 and J is TRBJ2-7; 9 bases align to TRBD1. Germline V CDR1 and CDR2: MDHEN, SYDVKM. The CDR3 is 16 residues long. With V trimmed by 6 bases and J by 2 bases, 11 bases remained unmatched. The CDR3 region is CASRPQQGAGTYEQYF. The CDR3 DNA reads as TGTGCCAGCAGGCCTCAACAGGGGGCAGGGACCTACGAGCAGTACTTC.